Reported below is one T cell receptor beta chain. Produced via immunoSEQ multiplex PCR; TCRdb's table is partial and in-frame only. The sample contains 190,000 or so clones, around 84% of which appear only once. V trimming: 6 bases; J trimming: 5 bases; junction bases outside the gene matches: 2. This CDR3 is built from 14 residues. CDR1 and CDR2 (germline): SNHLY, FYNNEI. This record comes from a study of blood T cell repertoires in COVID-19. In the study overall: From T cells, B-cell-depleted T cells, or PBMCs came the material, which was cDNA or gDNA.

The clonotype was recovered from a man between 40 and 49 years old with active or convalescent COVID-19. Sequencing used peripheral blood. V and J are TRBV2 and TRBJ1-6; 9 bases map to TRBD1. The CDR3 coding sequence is TGTGCCAGCAGGGGGACAGGGAATAATTCACCCCTCCACTTT. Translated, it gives CASRGTGNNSPLHF.